This T cell receptor (beta chain) originates from a study of CD8+ T cells in alopecia areata. The CDR3 runs 14 residues. The germline V gene encodes CDR1 SGHVS and CDR2 FQNEAQ. V lost 0 bases to trimming and J lost 0 bases, with 5 bases between them. Treatment meaning: oral pan-JAK inhibitor, 5-10 mg twice daily. TCR sequencing used cDNA made by reverse transcription of extracted RNA. Sequenced by immunoSEQ multiplex PCR; TCRdb stores in-frame clones only, minus some. The sample carries about 300,000 clones, 58% recorded once. This rearrangement joins TRBV7-8 to TRBJ1-1; no firm D call. The starting material was CD4+ T cells sorted from blood, obtained at week 24, from a patient treated with tofacitinib. The receptor's source is a human donor with alopecia areata. The CDR3 loop reads CASSLAEVNTEAFF. As DNA, the CDR3 is TGTGCCAGCAGCTTAGCGGAAGTGAACACTGAAGCTTTCTTT.